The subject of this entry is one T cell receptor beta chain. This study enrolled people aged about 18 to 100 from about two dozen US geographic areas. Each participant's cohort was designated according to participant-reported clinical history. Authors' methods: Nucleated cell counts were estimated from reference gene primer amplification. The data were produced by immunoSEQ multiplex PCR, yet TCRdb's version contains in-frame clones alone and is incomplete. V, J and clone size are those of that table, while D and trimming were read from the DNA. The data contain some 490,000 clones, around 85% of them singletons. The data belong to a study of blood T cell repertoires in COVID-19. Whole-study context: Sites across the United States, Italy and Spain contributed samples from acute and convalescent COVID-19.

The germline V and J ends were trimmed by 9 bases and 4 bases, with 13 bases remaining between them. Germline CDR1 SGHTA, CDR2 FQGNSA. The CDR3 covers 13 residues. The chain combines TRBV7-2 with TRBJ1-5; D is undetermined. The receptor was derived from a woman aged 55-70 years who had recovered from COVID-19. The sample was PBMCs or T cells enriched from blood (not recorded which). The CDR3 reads CASSQWENQPQHF. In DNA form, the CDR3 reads TGTGCCAGTTCCCAATGGGAGAATCAGCCCCAGCATTTT.